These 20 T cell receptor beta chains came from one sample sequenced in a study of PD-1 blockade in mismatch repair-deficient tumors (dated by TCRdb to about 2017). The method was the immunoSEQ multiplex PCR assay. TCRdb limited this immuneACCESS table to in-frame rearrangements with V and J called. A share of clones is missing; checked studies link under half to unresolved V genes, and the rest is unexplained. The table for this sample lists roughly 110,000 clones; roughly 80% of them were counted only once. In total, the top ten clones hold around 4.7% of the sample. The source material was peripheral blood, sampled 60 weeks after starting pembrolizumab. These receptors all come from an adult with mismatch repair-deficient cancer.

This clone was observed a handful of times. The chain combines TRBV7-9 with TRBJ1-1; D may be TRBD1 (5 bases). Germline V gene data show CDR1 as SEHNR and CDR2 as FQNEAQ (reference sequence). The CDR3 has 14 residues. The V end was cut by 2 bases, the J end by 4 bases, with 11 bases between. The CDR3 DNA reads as TGTGCCAGCAGCTTACAGGGTTTGGTCACTGAAGCTTTCTTT. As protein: CASSLQGLVTEAFF.

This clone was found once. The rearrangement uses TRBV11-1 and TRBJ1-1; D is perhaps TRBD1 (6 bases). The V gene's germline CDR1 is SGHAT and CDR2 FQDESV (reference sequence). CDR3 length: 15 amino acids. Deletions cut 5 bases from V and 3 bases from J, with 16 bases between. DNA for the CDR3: TGTGCCAGCAGCCTAGAAGGGGGGCCTTACACTGAAGCTTTCTTT. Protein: CASSLEGGPYTEAFF.

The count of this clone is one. CDR3: CASSGDRGRAEAFF. The DNA of the CDR3 is TGTGCCAGCAGCGGGGACAGGGGGCGGGCTGAAGCTTTCTTT. The chain carries TRBV5-6 and TRBJ1-1; TRBD1 aligns across 12 bases. This CDR3 region has 14 residues. CDR1 is SGHDT and CDR2 is YYEEEE in the germline V gene. The trim removed 4 bases at V and 6 bases at J, leaving 4 bases unmatched.

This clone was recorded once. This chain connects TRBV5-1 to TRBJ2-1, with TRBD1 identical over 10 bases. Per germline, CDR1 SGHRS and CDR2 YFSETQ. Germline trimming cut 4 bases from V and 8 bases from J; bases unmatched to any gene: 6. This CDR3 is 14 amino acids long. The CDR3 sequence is CASSLRQGADEQFF. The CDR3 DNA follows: TGCGCCAGCAGCCTCCGACAGGGGGCGGATGAGCAGTTCTTC.

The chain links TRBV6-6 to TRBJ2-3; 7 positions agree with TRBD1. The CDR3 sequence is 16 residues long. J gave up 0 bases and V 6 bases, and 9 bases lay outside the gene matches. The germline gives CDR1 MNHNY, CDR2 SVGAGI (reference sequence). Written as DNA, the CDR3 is TGTGCCAGCAGCAGCCGAAGACAGGGAAGCACAGATACGCAGTATTTT. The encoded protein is CASSSRRQGSTDTQYF.

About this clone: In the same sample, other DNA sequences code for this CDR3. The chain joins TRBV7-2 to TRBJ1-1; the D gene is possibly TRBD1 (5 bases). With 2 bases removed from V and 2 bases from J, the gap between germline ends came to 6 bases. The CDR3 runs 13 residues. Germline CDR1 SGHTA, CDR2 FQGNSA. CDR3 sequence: CASSLRGNTEAFF. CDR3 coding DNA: TGTGCCAGCAGCTTAAGGGGAAACACTGAAGCTTTCTTT.

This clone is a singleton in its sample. The CDR3 DNA reads TGTGCCAGCAGCTTTCGACAGGGGAAGGGGGACAATCAGCCCCAGCATTTT. Amino acid sequence: CASSFRQGKGDNQPQHF. The V call is TRBV5-8, the J call TRBJ1-5, with 8 bases lining up with TRBD1. Per the germline V gene, CDR1 is SGHTS and CDR2 is YDEGEE. The CDR3 is 17 residues long. V trimming: 2 bases; J trimming: 3 bases; junction bases outside the gene matches: 10.

This chain's CDR3 is CASSIRFNTGELFF. The CDR3, as DNA: TGTGCCAGTAGTATCAGATTTAACACCGGGGAGCTGTTTTTT. The rearrangement links TRBV19 to TRBJ2-2; D is ambiguous. In germline, CDR1 is LNHDA, CDR2 SQIVND (reference sequence). V shed 3 bases and J shed 2 bases, with 7 bases lying between them. The CDR3 runs 14 residues.

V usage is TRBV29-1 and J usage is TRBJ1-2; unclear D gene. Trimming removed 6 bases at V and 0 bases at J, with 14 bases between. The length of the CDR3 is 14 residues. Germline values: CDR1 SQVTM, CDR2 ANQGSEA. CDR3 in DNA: TGCAGCGTCCGACCCCGTCTAGCTAACTATGGCTACACCTTC. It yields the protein CSVRPRLANYGYTF.

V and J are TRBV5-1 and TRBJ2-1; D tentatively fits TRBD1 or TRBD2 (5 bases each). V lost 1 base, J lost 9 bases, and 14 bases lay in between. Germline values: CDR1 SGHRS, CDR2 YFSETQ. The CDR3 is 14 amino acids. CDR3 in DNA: TGCGCCAGCAGCTTGTGGCCGCTTGGGGGTGAGCAGTTCTTC. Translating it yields CASSLWPLGGEQFF.

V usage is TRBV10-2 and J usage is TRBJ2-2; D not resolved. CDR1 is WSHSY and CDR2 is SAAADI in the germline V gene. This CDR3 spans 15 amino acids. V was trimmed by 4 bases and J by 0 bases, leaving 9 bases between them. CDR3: CASSVNPPNTGELFF. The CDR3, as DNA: TGCGCCAGCAGTGTAAATCCCCCGAACACCGGGGAGCTGTTTTTT.

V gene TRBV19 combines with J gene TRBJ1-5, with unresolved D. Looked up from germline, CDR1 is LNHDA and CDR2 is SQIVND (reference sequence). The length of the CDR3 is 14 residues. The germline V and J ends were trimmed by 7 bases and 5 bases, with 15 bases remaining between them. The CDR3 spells CASTLGGRDQPQHF. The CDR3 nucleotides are TGTGCCAGTACCCTCGGAGGTAGGGATCAGCCCCAGCATTTT.

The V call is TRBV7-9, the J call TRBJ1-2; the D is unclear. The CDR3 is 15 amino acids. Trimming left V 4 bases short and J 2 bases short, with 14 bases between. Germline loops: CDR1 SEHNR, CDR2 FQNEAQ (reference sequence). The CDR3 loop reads CASSSRTADNYGYTF. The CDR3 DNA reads TGTGCCAGCAGCTCCCGCACGGCGGACAACTATGGCTACACCTTC.

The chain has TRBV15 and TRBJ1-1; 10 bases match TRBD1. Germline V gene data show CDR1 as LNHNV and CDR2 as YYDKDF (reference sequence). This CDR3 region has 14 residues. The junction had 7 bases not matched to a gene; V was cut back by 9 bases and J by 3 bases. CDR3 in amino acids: CATRTGGVYTEAFF. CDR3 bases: TGTGCCACTAGGACAGGGGGGGTGTACACTGAAGCTTTCTTT.

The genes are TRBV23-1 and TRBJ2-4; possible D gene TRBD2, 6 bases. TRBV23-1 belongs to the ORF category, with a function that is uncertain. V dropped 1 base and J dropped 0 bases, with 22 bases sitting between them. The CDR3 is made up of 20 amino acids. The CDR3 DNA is TGCGCCAGCAGTCAATTCTTAGTCGGGGGTCGCATCCTAGCCAAAAACATTCAGTACTTC. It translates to CASSQFLVGGRILAKNIQYF.

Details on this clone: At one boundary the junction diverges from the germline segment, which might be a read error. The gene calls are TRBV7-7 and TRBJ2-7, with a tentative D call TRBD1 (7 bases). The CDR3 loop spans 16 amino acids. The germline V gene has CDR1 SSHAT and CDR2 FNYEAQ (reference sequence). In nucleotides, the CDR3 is TGTGCTAGCAGCTCCCCCCGCAGGGGGGCCTTTTACGAGCAGTACTTC. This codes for CASSSPRRGAFYEQYF.

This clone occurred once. The CDR3: CASSFVRNPYEQYF. DNA for the CDR3: TGTGCCAGCAGCTTCGTGCGGAACCCCTACGAGCAGTACTTC. The chain couples TRBV11-2 to TRBJ2-7; D gene unclear. V was cut by 3 bases and J by 2 bases, with 11 bases left in between. Germline V gene lookup returns CDR1 SGHAT and CDR2 FQNNGV. There are 14 residues in the CDR3.

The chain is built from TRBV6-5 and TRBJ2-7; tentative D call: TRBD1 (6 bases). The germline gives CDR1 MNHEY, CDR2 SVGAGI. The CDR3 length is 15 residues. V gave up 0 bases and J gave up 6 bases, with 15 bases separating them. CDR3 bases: TGTGCCAGCAGTTACTCGAGGGTAGGGGGAGCCGAGCAGTACTTC. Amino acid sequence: CASSYSRVGGAEQYF.

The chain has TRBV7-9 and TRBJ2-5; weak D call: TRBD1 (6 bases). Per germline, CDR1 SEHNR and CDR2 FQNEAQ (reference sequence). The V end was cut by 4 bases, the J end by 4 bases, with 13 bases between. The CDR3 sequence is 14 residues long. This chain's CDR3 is CASSSYRVPETQYF. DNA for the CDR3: TGTGCCAGCAGCTCCTACAGGGTTCCAGAGACCCAGTACTTC.

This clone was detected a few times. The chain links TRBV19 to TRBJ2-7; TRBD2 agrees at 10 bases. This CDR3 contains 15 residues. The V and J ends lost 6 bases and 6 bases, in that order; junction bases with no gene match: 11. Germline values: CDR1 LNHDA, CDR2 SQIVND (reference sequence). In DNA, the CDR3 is TGTGCCAGTAGGGCTAGCGGGAGCGGTCCCGGCGAGCAGTACTTC. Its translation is CASRASGSGPGEQYF. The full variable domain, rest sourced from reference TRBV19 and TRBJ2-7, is DGGITQSPKYLFRKEGQNVTLSCEQNLNHDAMYWYRQDPGQGLRLIYYSQIVNDFQKGDIAEGYSVSREKKESFPLTVTSAQKNPTAFYLCASRASGSGPGEQYFGPGTRLTVT.